The entry below describes one T cell receptor (beta chain). Its antigen is currently not known. Per-base quality was not reported, and no clone a single base away is much larger than it. This sample is drawn from a study of shared clonotypes between healthy human individuals (dated by TCRdb to the early 2020s). Concerning the study at large: Three men and a couple of women, aged 18 to 49 years, made up the cohort. Different laboratories and diverse techniques were used to prepare libraries and sequence TCR repertoires, to increase sequencing depth and limit assay-specific biases. Between about 0.8 and 9.5 billion PBMCs per donor were obtained by leukapheresis. To estimate repertoire size and how much clonotypes are shared between individuals, the study performed deep sequencing of blood TCR repertoires from a handful of healthy adults.

CDR1 and CDR2 were assigned from the germline V gene as SGHTA and FQGTGA. Trimming takes 2 bases from V and 6 bases from J, and the germline ends sit 19 bases apart. CDR3 length: 17 amino acids, cysteine to phenylalanine. Here the CDR3 DNA is all that survives: 51 bases in frame from base 1. Results and caveats for the whole study, not just this receptor: Because the study included a small number of donors, the genetic and exposure-history diversity represented was limited. Pairwise subsampling led to the expectation that sequencing depth would affect the degree of clonotype sharing among donors. Sampling was restricted to blood, and TCR repertoires in tissues likely differ from the TCR repertoires found in blood.

TCR CDR3 regions were amplified from genomic DNA by multiplex PCR using the deep immunoSEQ assay. Extracted genomic DNA from each cell subset was spread evenly across all wells of several immunoSEQ 96-well plates, with each plate serving as a replicate. For unsorted PBMC, approximately 300 ng of genomic DNA, equivalent to about 32,000 T cell genomes, went into each replicate PCR. Genomic DNA from unsorted PBMC was sequenced over ten immunoSEQ deep assay plates. Purified libraries were measured with a Qubit 3.0 fluorometer, size-checked on a Bioanalyzer 2100, and measured again with the KAPA Library Quantification kit. Every immunoSEQ 96-well plate was sequenced on a separate single-read 150-cycle Illumina NextSeq 550 flow cell. In the original analysis: Because the immunoSEQ output held only junctional sequences and lacked quality scores, the filtering could not match the filtering applied to full-length reads. Sequences were annotated with PyIR, a Python wrapper for IgBLAST v1.9, and V/J genes and CDR3 were assigned using IMGT germline references. Reads were filtered out if the reads had weak V/J assignments (E-value above 1e-6), no CDR3, stop codons, out-of-frame junctions, or ambiguous translated residues. V3J clonotypes were defined as sequences sharing an identical inferred V gene, J gene, and CDR3 amino acid sequence. Percentage overlap between repertoires was computed as shared unique clonotypes divided by the size of the smaller repertoire. RTK rarefaction, the Chao1 estimator, and Recon v2.1 estimates of unobserved clonotypes were used to assess repertoire richness. This immuneACCESS table, as held by TCRdb, lists in-frame sequences with V and J called but not all clones. Of the missing ones, under half trace to an unresolved V gene in checked studies; the others have no known cause. V and J calls and clone size follow that table, whereas D and trimming were derived from the DNA. Here the sample has about 560,000 clones; around three quarters occur a single time. The ten largest clones take up around 13% of the sample.

The donors were healthy, HIV-negative adults with no recently reported acute infections or vaccinations. All donors were Caucasian adults living in Nashville, Tennessee, USA. In the unsorted samples, 87 million or so PBMCs were counted, and genomic DNA was extracted using the QIAamp DNA Blood Mini kit. Blood was collected by leukapheresis, and PBMCs were isolated by Ficoll-Histopaque density gradient centrifugation and then cryopreserved in liquid nitrogen vapor phase. The receptor was isolated from a woman in her 40s in good health. Some clones in this sample may be carry-over from other donors' samples. The chain is assembled from TRBV7-3 and TRBJ2-2, with TRBD2 perhaps the D gene, on 6 matching bases. Input material: PBMCs. The CDR3 protein sequence reads: CASSLGGSVLSAGELFF. The nucleotide sequence reads TGTGCCAGCAGCTTAGGGGGGTCCGTCCTTAGTGCCGGGGAGCTGTTTTTT.